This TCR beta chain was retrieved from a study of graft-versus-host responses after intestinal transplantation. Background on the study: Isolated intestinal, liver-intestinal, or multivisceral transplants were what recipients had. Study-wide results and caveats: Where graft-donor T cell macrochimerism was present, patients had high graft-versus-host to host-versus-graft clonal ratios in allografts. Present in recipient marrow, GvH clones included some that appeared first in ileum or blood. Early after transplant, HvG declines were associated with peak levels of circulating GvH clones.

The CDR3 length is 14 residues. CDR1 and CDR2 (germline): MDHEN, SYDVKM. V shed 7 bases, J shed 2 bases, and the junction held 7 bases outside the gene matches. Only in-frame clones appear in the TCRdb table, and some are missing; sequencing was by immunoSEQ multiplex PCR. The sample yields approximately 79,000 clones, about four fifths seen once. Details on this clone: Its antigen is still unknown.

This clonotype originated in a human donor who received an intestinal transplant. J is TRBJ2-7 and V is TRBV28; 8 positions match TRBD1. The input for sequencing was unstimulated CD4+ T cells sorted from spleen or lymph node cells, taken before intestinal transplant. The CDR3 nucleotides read TGTGCCAGCATCCTCGGACAGGGTGCCTACGAGCAGTACTTC. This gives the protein CASILGQGAYEQYF.